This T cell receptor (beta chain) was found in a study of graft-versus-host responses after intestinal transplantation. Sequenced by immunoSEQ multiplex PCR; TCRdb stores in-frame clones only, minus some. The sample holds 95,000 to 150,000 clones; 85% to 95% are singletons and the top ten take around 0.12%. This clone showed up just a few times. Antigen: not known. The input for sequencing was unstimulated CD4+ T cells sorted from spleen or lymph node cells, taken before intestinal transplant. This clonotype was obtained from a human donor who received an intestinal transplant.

CDR3: CASSGGRWEVDEQYF. The DNA of the CDR3 is TGTGCCAGCAGCGGTGGGAGGTGGGAGGTCGACGAGCAGTACTTC. V gene TRBV9 combines with J gene TRBJ2-7; maybe TRBD2 (6 bases). This CDR3 comprises 15 residues. V lost 3 bases and J lost 5, with 18 bases in between. Germline V gene sequence: CDR1 SGDLS, CDR2 YYNGEE.